These T cell receptor beta chains were read from a single sample in a study of beta chain features in type 1 diabetes. TCRdb keeps only in-frame clones here, not all; method: immunoSEQ multiplex PCR. The data show a few hundred thousand clones, roughly 12% seen once. Material for sequencing was naive CD4+ T cells from blood. Every receptor here comes from a young man in good health. The CDR3 runs from the conserved cysteine through the conserved F or W. D genes are given only for firm matches. A row's size may be missing; if present it is once, few, many or a size class.

TRBJ1-1 - TRBV2 TRBD1 TGTGCCAGCAGCAGAACAGGGGGAACTGAAGCTTTCTTT CASSRTGGTEAFF
TRBJ2-6 few TRBV9 TRBD1 TGTGCCAGCAGTCTGGACAGGATTCCTGGGGCCAACGTCCTGACTTTC CASSLDRIPGANVLTF
TRBJ1-5 few TRBV7-2 TRBD1 TGTGCCAGCAGCTCAATGGGGACAGCCAGCAATCAGCCCCAGCATTTT CASSSMGTASNQPQHF
TRBJ2-5 - TRBV9 TRBD2 TGTGCCAGCAGCGGGGGACTAGAAGAGACCCAGTACTTC CASSGGLEETQYF
TRBJ2-5 - TRBV7-3 - TGTGCCAGCAGCCTGGGACTGATACAAGAGACCCAGTACTTC CASSLGLIQETQYF
TRBJ1-1 few TRBV18 - TGTGCCAGCTCACCAGGGGCGAGGAACACTGAAGCTTTCTTT CASSPGARNTEAFF
TRBJ2-3 - TRBV7-2 - TGTGCCAGCAGCTTCTGGCAGGGTACGCAGTATTTT CASSFWQGTQYF
TRBJ2-7 - TRBV4-2 - TGTGCCAGCAGCCCAGCGGCGGAGGCCGTCCCCTACGAGCAGTACTTC CASSPAAEAVPYEQYF
TRBJ2-5 few TRBV6-6 - TGTGCCAGCAGTTACTCTAAGGGCGGGGAGACCCAGTACTTC CASSYSKGGETQYF
TRBJ1-5 - TRBV10-3 - TGTGCCATCAGTGGGGCAGGGGGCAATCAGCCCCAGCATTTT CAISGAGGNQPQHF
TRBJ1-4 - TRBV5-1 TRBD1 TGCGCCAGCAGCAGAACAGGGGAAACTAATGAAAAACTGTTTTTT CASSRTGETNEKLFF
TRBJ2-3 few TRBV19 - TGTGCCAGTAGGAAGGGTAGCGCCACAGATACGCAGTATTTT CASRKGSATDTQYF
TRBJ1-1 - TRBV18 TRBD1 TGTGCCAGCTCACCAACAGGACAGGGCAACACTGAAGCTTTCTTT CASSPTGQGNTEAFF
TRBJ2-1 few TRBV1 - TGCACCAGCAGCCAAGATCGACGCGGGAGGGCCTGTCGGCCCAATGAGCAGTTCTTC CTSSQDRRGRACRPNEQFF
TRBJ2-6 - TRBV7-3 - TGTGCCAGCAGCCGAGACAGCTCTGGGGCCAACGTCCTGACTTTC CASSRDSSGANVLTF
TRBJ2-1 few TRBV11-3 - TGTGCCAGCAGCTTAGCGGGGGGCTATAACAATGAGCAGTTCTTC CASSLAGGYNNEQFF
TRBJ2-3 few TRBV7-6 - TGTGCCAGCCGTGGCCTCGGGATGGGCACAGATACGCAGTATTTT CASRGLGMGTDTQYF
TRBJ1-2 - TRBV2 - TGTGCCAACGTACAGGGAATTAACTATGGCTACACCTTC CANVQGINYGYTF
TRBJ1-3 few TRBV4-3 - TGCGCCAGCAGCCAAGATCAACAGGGTGGAGGAAACACCATATATTTT CASSQDQQGGGNTIYF
TRBJ2-5 - TRBV7-6 TRBD2 TGTGCCAGCAGCTTCTCGGGGGGTCGCGAGACCCAGTACTTC CASSFSGGRETQYF
TRBJ2-7 few TRBV6-5 - TGTGCCAGCAGTTACTCGGGGACTCCGGGGTCCTACGAGCAGTACTTC CASSYSGTPGSYEQYF
TRBJ2-5 - TRBV5-1 TRBD1 TGCGCCAGCAGCCAATGGCGACAGGGCGAGACCCAGTACTTC CASSQWRQGETQYF
TRBJ2-5 - TRBV7-9 - TGTGCCAGCAGCCCCCTTGTGGGGGCAGGAGAGACCCAGTACTTC CASSPLVGAGETQYF
TRBJ2-7 few TRBV5-4 TRBD2 TGTGCCAGCAGCTTGGGAGCGGGAGAGGTGTACGAGCAGTACTTC CASSLGAGEVYEQYF
TRBJ1-6 few TRBV5-5 - TGTGCCAGCAACCCCATCCTGGGAGACTCACCCCTCCACTTT CASNPILGDSPLHF
TRBJ1-2 - TRBV27 TRBD1 TGTGCCAGCAGTACTCCTACAGGGGTTGGCTACACCTTC CASSTPTGVGYTF
TRBJ1-2 few TRBV7-2 - TGTGCCAGCAGCTTTACATCCGGGGGGGCCTATGGCTACACCTTC CASSFTSGGAYGYTF